This T cell receptor (beta chain) was sequenced for a study of neurological immune-mediated disorders. Unsorted libraries were derived from 2 million PBMCs stored at -80 C. Study observations and caveats: The study found the most TCR clonal expansion in HTLV-1-associated myelopathy and the least in multiple sclerosis, below healthy controls.

CDR1 is DFQATT and CDR2 is SNEGSKA in the germline V gene (reference sequence). The length of the CDR3 is 19 residues. The ends lost 3 bases at V and 1 base at J; junction bases unmatched: 12. One entry per CDR3 protein results from TCRdb running MiXCR on the 5' RACE reads. The repertoire holds 42,000 or so distinct CDR3 sequences, with 2% to 3% as singletons. This clonotype was observed at least ten times. Antigen specificity is unknown. The chain links TRBV20-1 to TRBJ2-3; 14 positions match TRBD2. The source material was PBMCs. This receptor was identified in a man aged 25-45 years with multiple sclerosis. This CDR3 reads CSARPYPGGLAGGTDTQYF. In nucleotides, the CDR3 is TGCAGTGCTAGGCCCTATCCTGGGGGACTAGCGGGAGGCACAGATACGCAGTATTTT.